These 20 T cell receptor beta chains were sequenced from one sample in a study of blood T cells in healthy people across ages. Sample-barcoded 5' priming and a J-beta primer mix drove a second PCR of roughly 6 to 12 cycles. TCRdb reanalysed the 5' RACE reads using MiXCR and keeps one entry per CDR3 protein. The sample has hundreds of thousands of distinct CDR3 sequences; roughly 30% are singletons. Sequencing was performed on blood. These receptor sequences come from a woman of 80 years or more in good health.

Turning to this clonotype: A read error may produce the germline difference seen at one junction end. The V call is TRBV5-1, the J call TRBJ2-1; D is undetermined. The CDR3 spans 13 residues. The germline CDR1 and CDR2 sequences are SGHRS and YFSETQ. In nucleotides, the CDR3 is TGCGCCAGCGGCTTGGTTAGGACGGATGAGCAGTTCTTC. Amino acids: CASGLVRTDEQFF.

Many counts were recorded for this clonotype. V gene TRBV12-3 or TRBV12-4 combines with J gene TRBJ2-3, with 11 bases that match TRBD2. The CDR3 totals 15 residues. The J segment lost 4 bases and the V segment lost 3 bases, leaving 3 bases of the junction unmatched. The CDR3 nucleotides are TGTGCCAGCAGTTTGATGGGACTAGCGGCAGATACGCAGTATTTT. This gives the protein CASSLMGLAADTQYF.

About this clonotype: A single base separates this from a much larger clone, so it may be a read error. The chain joins TRBV25-1 to TRBJ2-7; D may be TRBD2 (5 bases). The CDR3 is made up of 14 amino acids. Trimming left V 6 bases short and J 2 bases short, with 14 bases between. Germline CDR1 is MGHDK and CDR2 is SYGVNS. The CDR3 bases are TGTGCCAGCAGGCCCCGTGAGGGTACCTACGAGCAGTACGTC. The encoded protein is CASRPREGTYEQYV.

This clonotype was recorded only once. The gene calls are TRBV7-8 and TRBJ2-1; TRBD2 matches at 10 bases. In germline, CDR1 is SGHVS, CDR2 FQNEAQ. Trimming took 5 bases from V and 3 from J; bases not matched to a gene: 4. The CDR3 runs to 15 residues. CDR3 nucleotide sequence: TGTGCCAGCAGCGAGACTAGCGGGTTCTACAATGAGCAGTTCTTC. This gives the protein CASSETSGFYNEQFF.

V is TRBV4-1 and J is TRBJ1-5; the D gene is possibly TRBD1 (6 bases). The CDR3 extends over 18 amino acids. V lost 0 bases to trimming and J lost 0 bases, with 15 bases between them. Germline lookup yields CDR1 MGHRA and CDR2 YSYEKL. CDR3 loop: CASSQDRGRADSNQPQHF. In DNA, the CDR3 is TGCGCCAGCAGCCAAGATAGGGGGAGGGCCGATAGCAATCAGCCCCAGCATTTT.

V is TRBV7-2 and J is TRBJ2-5, with D perhaps matching TRBD1 (6 bases). Trimming shortened V by 8 bases and J by 1 base, and 20 bases separated the two germline ends. Germline V gene sequence: CDR1 SGHTA, CDR2 FQGNSA. This CDR3 is built from 16 residues. CDR3 in amino acids: CASGTHNRASQETQYF. The CDR3 DNA reads TGTGCCAGCGGGACCCACAACAGGGCTTCCCAAGAGACCCAGTACTTC.

This clonotype came up many times. The chain employs TRBV24-1 and TRBJ2-1; TRBD2 agrees at 9 bases. Unmatched junction bases numbered 10, after V lost 4 bases and J lost 4 bases. CDR1 is KGHDR, CDR2 SFDVKD, per germline. This CDR3 has 17 residues. The CDR3 protein is CATSDSKRGVSYNEQFF. DNA of the CDR3: TGTGCCACCAGTGACTCCAAGCGGGGGGTCAGTTACAATGAGCAGTTCTTC.

The chain uses TRBV7-2 and TRBJ2-3; a weak D match, TRBD2 (6 bases). The germline gives CDR1 SGHTA, CDR2 FQGNSA. The germline V and J ends were trimmed by 3 bases and 5 bases, with 12 bases remaining between them. There are 14 residues in the CDR3. The CDR3 loop is CASSFGGARDTQYF. The CDR3 coding sequence is TGTGCCAGCAGCTTTGGCGGGGCTAGAGATACGCAGTATTTT. Variable domain in full (rest from reference TRBV7-2 and TRBJ2-3): GAGVSQSPSNKVTEKGKDVELRCDPISGHTALYWYRQSLGQGLEFLIYFQGNSAPDKSGLPSDRFSAERTGGSVSTLTIQRTQQEDSAVYLCASSFGGARDTQYFGPGTRLTVL.

Turning to this clonotype: The conserved closing phenylalanine or tryptophan is absent in this CDR3, likely reflecting a read error. The chain combines TRBV4-2 with TRBJ2-3; D is unclear. Between the trimmed V and J ends, which lost 6 bases and 1 base, there was a span of 14 bases. This CDR3 has 15 amino acids. Germline V lookup: CDR1 LGHNA, CDR2 YNFKEQ. The CDR3 DNA sequence: TGTGCCAGCAGTCCTTTCGACTGGGGCACAGATACGCAGTATTTG. Amino acids: CASSPFDWGTDTQYL.

On this clonotype itself: An end of the junction does not agree with germline; a read error may underlie this. The V call is TRBV10-3, the J call TRBJ2-1; the D is unclear. Germline V gene sequence: CDR1 ENHRY, CDR2 SYGVKD. This CDR3 comprises 15 residues. The CDR3 nucleotides are TGTGCCACCAGTGACCCCTTGACTGAATACAATGAGCAGTTCTTC. This translates into CATSDPLTEYNEQFF.

CDR3 coding DNA: TGTGCCAGCAGTGAATGGACGTGGGCAGGTAGTCAGCCCCAGCATTTT. Translating it yields CASSEWTWAGSQPQHF. The chain combines TRBV6-1 with TRBJ1-5; D unclear. The V gene lost 2 bases and the J gene lost 6 bases, with 17 bases spanning the gap. The CDR3 is 16 residues long. CDR1 is MNHNS, CDR2 SASEGT, per germline.

The rearrangement links TRBV19 to TRBJ2-1, with 9 bases identical to TRBD1. V trimming: 5 bases; J trimming: 7 bases; junction bases outside the gene matches: 6. Per the germline V gene, CDR1 is LNHDA and CDR2 is SQIVND (reference sequence). The CDR3 spans 14 residues. The CDR3 DNA is TGTGCCAGTAGTCCCACAGGGGGCGGGAATGAGCAGTTCTTC. Protein: CASSPTGGGNEQFF.

The chain joins TRBV29-1 to TRBJ1-4; D is uncertain. The CDR3 totals 12 residues. V lost 4 bases, J lost 5 bases, and 8 bases lay in between. Germline V gives CDR1 SQVTM, CDR2 ANQGSEA. CDR3 loop: CSVVGPNEKLFF. CDR3 coding DNA: TGCAGCGTTGTTGGGCCCAATGAAAAACTGTTTTTT.

This clonotype was seen many times. V usage is TRBV20-1 and J usage is TRBJ2-1; TRBD1 matches 7 bases. The CDR3 totals 14 residues. The J segment lost 4 bases and the V segment lost 6 bases, leaving 9 bases of the junction unmatched. CDR1 is DFQATT, CDR2 SNEGSKA, per germline (reference sequence). In DNA form, the CDR3 reads TGCAGTGCCGAAACAGGGGCCCTATACAATGAGCAGTTCTTC. Protein: CSAETGALYNEQFF.

This clonotype has a count of ten or more. Being one base from a much bigger clone, this may be a read error. The chain recombines TRBV5-1 with TRBJ2-6; tentative D call: TRBD1 (5 bases). This CDR3 region has 15 residues. The germline V gene encodes CDR1 SGHRS and CDR2 YFSETQ. The chain's CDR3 is CASSLESSGANVRTF. In nucleotides, the CDR3 is TGCGCCAGCAGCCTTGAGAGCTCTGGGGCCAACGTCCGGACTTTC.

This chain uses TRBV20-1 with TRBJ2-1, with 10 bases fitting TRBD2. This CDR3 contains 17 residues. Looked up from germline, CDR1 is DFQATT and CDR2 is SNEGSKA (reference sequence). J was trimmed by 3 bases and V by 0 bases; bases with no gene match: 8. Here the CDR3 reads CSARDRGSGGRYNEQFF. For the CDR3, the DNA is TGCAGTGCTAGAGATCGAGGTAGCGGGGGGCGCTACAATGAGCAGTTCTTC.

This clonotype was seen many times. This may come from a read error, since a much larger clone is one base off. J is TRBJ2-1 and V is TRBV7-3, with unresolved D. Matching the DNA end better, TRBJ2-7 makes the J call doubtful. Looked up from germline, CDR1 is SGHTA and CDR2 is FQGTGA. This CDR3 is built from 15 residues. The CDR3 nucleotides are TGTGCCAGCTCCCCGGCCTCGAGCTCCTACAATGAGCAGTACTTC. The encoded protein is CASSPASSSYNEQYF.

This clonotype was observed at least ten times. The chain couples TRBV12-3 or TRBV12-4 to TRBJ2-3; 8 positions agree with TRBD1. The J segment lost 5 bases and the V segment lost 4 bases, leaving 5 bases of the junction unmatched. The CDR3 is 14 residues long. CDR3 DNA sequence: TGTGCCAGCAGTTGGGACAGGCAAGGAGATACGCAGTATTTT. It is translated as CASSWDRQGDTQYF.

This clonotype has a count of ten or more. This chain connects TRBV20-1 to TRBJ2-3; TRBD2 might be the D (6 bases). Trimming left V 1 base short and J 3 bases short, with 11 bases between. The CDR3 spans 14 residues. Germline V gene lookup returns CDR1 DFQATT and CDR2 SNEGSKA (reference sequence). CDR3 in DNA: TGCAGTGCTAGAGTTGGCGGGGCGACAGATACGCAGTATTTT. Its protein is CSARVGGATDTQYF.

This clonotype was detected many times. The rearrangement links TRBV24-1 to TRBJ2-1, with TRBD1 matching 9 bases. Trimming took 4 bases from V and 9 from J; bases not matched to a gene: 15. The CDR3 runs to 17 residues. The germline CDR1 and CDR2 sequences are KGHDR and SFDVKD. CDR3 DNA sequence: TGTGCCACCAGTGACGGCGTCGTGGGACAGGGAAGGGGTGAGCAGTTCTTC. As protein: CATSDGVVGQGRGEQFF.